This TCR beta chain is from a study of T cells in Graves' hyperthyroidism and ophthalmopathy. Findings and limits, study-wide: Prediction of ophthalmopathy progression came a median approximately 7 months pre-onset.

This clonotype was found many times. As yet, its antigen is unknown. One end of the junction is discordant with germline, which a read error may explain. There are 13 residues in the CDR3. Germline V gene lookup returns CDR1 SGHTA and CDR2 FQGTGA. Using RNA transcripts as the source, TCR beta CDR3 regions were amplified. TCR CDR3 regions were first amplified by RT-PCR with HTBI primers. MiXCR was run by TCRdb on the multiplex PCR reads, yielding one entry per CDR3 protein. The sample records 550,000 to 600,000 distinct CDR3 sequences, about 14% being singletons. Uncontrolled infection, other autoimmune disease, pregnancy or lactation led to exclusion. The PBMCs had their origin in 10 ml of fresh peripheral blood.

The sample consisted of blood. J is TRBJ2-1 and V is TRBV7-3; D not resolved. The clonotype comes from a woman in her late teens or twenties with Graves' ophthalmopathy. The CDR3 here is CASSLGSSNEQFF. In DNA, the CDR3 is TGTGCCAGCAGCCTTGGGTCCTCCAATGAGCAGTTCTTC.